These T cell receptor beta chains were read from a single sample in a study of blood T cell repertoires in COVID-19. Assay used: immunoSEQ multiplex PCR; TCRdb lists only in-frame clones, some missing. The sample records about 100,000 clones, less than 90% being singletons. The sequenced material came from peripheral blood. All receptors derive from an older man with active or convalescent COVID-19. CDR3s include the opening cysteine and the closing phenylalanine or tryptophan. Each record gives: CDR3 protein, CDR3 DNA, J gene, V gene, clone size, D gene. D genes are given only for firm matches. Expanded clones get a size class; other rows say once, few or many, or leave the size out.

CDR3aa: CASRGRTEAFF
CDR3nt: TGTGCCAGCAGGGGGAGAACTGAAGCTTTCTTT
j_gene: TRBJ1-1
v_gene: TRBV28
abundance: -
d_gene: -

CDR3aa: CASSQDRPLASRTDTQYF
CDR3nt: TGCGCCAGCAGCCAAGATCGGCCGCTAGCGTCCCGCACAGATACGCAGTATTTT
j_gene: TRBJ2-3
v_gene: TRBV4-3
abundance: -
d_gene: -

CDR3aa: CASSLDSPGLPRDTQYF
CDR3nt: TGTGCCAGCAGCTTAGATAGCCCGGGACTACCCAGGGATACGCAGTATTTT
j_gene: TRBJ2-3
v_gene: TRBV11-3
abundance: -
d_gene: TRBD2

CDR3aa: CASSLLPGNTIYF
CDR3nt: TGCGCCAGCAGCTTACTACCTGGAAACACCATATATTTT
j_gene: TRBJ1-3
v_gene: TRBV5-1
abundance: -
d_gene: -

CDR3aa: CASSLLGQVGEKLFF
CDR3nt: TGTGCCAGCAGTTTACTTGGACAGGTCGGGGAAAAACTGTTTTTT
j_gene: TRBJ1-4
v_gene: TRBV28
abundance: -
d_gene: TRBD1

CDR3aa: CASSPNTPMDRAFGNTIYF
CDR3nt: TGTGCCAGCAGCCCAAATACACCCATGGACAGGGCCTTTGGAAACACCATATATTTT
j_gene: TRBJ1-3
v_gene: TRBV7-9
abundance: few
d_gene: TRBD1

CDR3aa: CASSRTSGGETQYF
CDR3nt: TGTGCCAGCAGCCGGACTAGCGGGGGAGAGACCCAGTACTTC
j_gene: TRBJ2-5
v_gene: TRBV7-9
abundance: -
d_gene: TRBD2

CDR3aa: CASTPWGRGAQGAGDTQYF
CDR3nt: TGTGCCAGTACCCCCTGGGGACGAGGGGCCCAGGGGGCTGGGGATACGCAGTATTTT
j_gene: TRBJ2-3
v_gene: TRBV19
abundance: -
d_gene: TRBD1

CDR3aa: CASSPQAIANYGYTF
CDR3nt: TGTGCCAGCAGCCCCCAGGCGATAGCTAACTATGGCTACACCTTC
j_gene: TRBJ1-2
v_gene: TRBV7-2
abundance: -
d_gene: -

CDR3aa: CASSDGDRGDTQYF
CDR3nt: TGTGCCAGCAGTGATGGGGATAGGGGGGATACGCAGTATTTT
j_gene: TRBJ2-3
v_gene: TRBV6-1
abundance: -
d_gene: -

CDR3aa: CASSLEGLAYNEQFF
CDR3nt: TGTGCCAGCAGCTTAGAGGGACTAGCGTACAATGAGCAGTTCTTC
j_gene: TRBJ2-1
v_gene: TRBV7-6
abundance: -
d_gene: TRBD2

CDR3aa: CASSLTGGVLSYEQYF
CDR3nt: TGTGCCAGCAGCTTAACAGGGGGCGTTCTCTCCTACGAGCAGTACTTC
j_gene: TRBJ2-7
v_gene: TRBV5-5
abundance: -
d_gene: TRBD1

CDR3aa: CASSAQQGGGETQYF
CDR3nt: TGCGCCAGCAGCGCACAACAGGGCGGTGGGGAGACCCAGTACTTC
j_gene: TRBJ2-5
v_gene: TRBV5-1
abundance: -
d_gene: -

CDR3aa: CASSGGQSNSPLHF
CDR3nt: TGTGCCAGCAGCGGGGGACAGAGTAATTCACCCCTCCACTTT
j_gene: TRBJ1-6
v_gene: TRBV6-5
abundance: -
d_gene: TRBD1

CDR3aa: CASSPLGTGYTGELFF
CDR3nt: TGTGCCAGCAGCCCGCTAGGGACAGGGTATACCGGGGAGCTGTTTTTT
j_gene: TRBJ2-2
v_gene: TRBV14
abundance: -
d_gene: TRBD1

CDR3aa: CAWSLNRGPTNEKLFF
CDR3nt: TGTGCCTGGAGCTTAAACCGGGGTCCAACTAATGAAAAACTGTTTTTT
j_gene: TRBJ1-4
v_gene: TRBV30
abundance: -
d_gene: -

CDR3aa: CASTPTDNGYTF
CDR3nt: TGTGCCAGTACCCCGACGGACAATGGCTACACCTTC
j_gene: TRBJ1-2
v_gene: TRBV28
abundance: -
d_gene: -

CDR3aa: CASSLALTGDYEQYF
CDR3nt: TGTGCCAGCAGCTTAGCCCTTACGGGTGACTACGAGCAGTACTTC
j_gene: TRBJ2-7
v_gene: TRBV7-3
abundance: -
d_gene: -

CDR3aa: CASTSSGGYNEQFF
CDR3nt: TGTGCCAGTACTTCTAGCGGAGGTTACAATGAGCAGTTCTTC
j_gene: TRBJ2-1
v_gene: TRBV19
abundance: -
d_gene: TRBD2

CDR3aa: CASSLDQGSHSGNTIYF
CDR3nt: TGTGCCAGCAGCTTAGATCAGGGCAGTCACTCTGGAAACACCATATATTTT
j_gene: TRBJ1-3
v_gene: TRBV7-6
abundance: -
d_gene: -

CDR3aa: CSVQEDGGYTF
CDR3nt: TGCAGCGTTCAGGAGGACGGCGGCTACACCTTC
j_gene: TRBJ1-2
v_gene: TRBV29-1
abundance: -
d_gene: -

CDR3aa: CASSLHRETPNTEAFF
CDR3nt: TGTGCCAGCAGTTTACACAGGGAAACCCCGAACACTGAAGCTTTCTTT
j_gene: TRBJ1-1
v_gene: TRBV27
abundance: -
d_gene: -

CDR3aa: CASRPGTVNQPQHF
CDR3nt: TGTGCCAGCAGGCCCGGGACAGTGAATCAGCCCCAGCATTTT
j_gene: TRBJ1-5
v_gene: TRBV28
abundance: -
d_gene: TRBD1

CDR3aa: CASSSDSLRYGYTF
CDR3nt: TGTGCCAGCTCGTCGGACAGCCTCCGGTATGGCTACACCTTC
j_gene: TRBJ1-2
v_gene: TRBV18
abundance: -
d_gene: -

CDR3aa: CASSSGTGAGTEAFF
CDR3nt: TGTGCCAGCTCCTCCGGGACAGGGGCGGGCACTGAAGCTTTCTTT
j_gene: TRBJ1-1
v_gene: TRBV18
abundance: once
d_gene: TRBD1

CDR3aa: CASSLLGLTTSGANVLTF
CDR3nt: TGTGCCAGCAGCTTACTGGGTTTGACAACTTCTGGGGCCAACGTCCTGACTTTC
j_gene: TRBJ2-6
v_gene: TRBV7-2
abundance: -
d_gene: -

CDR3aa: CASSPSGTGGEKYF
CDR3nt: TGTGCCAGCAGCCCTTCTGGGACAGGGGGCGAGAAGTACTTC
j_gene: TRBJ2-7
v_gene: TRBV7-3
abundance: -
d_gene: TRBD1